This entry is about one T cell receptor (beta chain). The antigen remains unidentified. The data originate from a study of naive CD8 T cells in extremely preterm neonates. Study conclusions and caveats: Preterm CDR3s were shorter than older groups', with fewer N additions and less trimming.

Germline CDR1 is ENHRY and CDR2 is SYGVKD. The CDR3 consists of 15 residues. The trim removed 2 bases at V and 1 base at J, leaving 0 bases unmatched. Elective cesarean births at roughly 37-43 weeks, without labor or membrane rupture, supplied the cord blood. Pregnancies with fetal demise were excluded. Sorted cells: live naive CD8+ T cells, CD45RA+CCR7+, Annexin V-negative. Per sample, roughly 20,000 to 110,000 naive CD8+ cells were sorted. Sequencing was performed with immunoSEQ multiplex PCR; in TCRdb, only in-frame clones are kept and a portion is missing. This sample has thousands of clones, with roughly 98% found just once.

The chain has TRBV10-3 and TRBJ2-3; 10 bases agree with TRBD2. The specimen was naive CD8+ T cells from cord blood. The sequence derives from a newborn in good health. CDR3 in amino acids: CAISEGTSGTDTQYF. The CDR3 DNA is TGTGCCATCAGTGAGGGGACTAGCGGCACAGATACGCAGTATTTT.